This entry is about one T cell receptor beta chain. Its antigen is currently unknown. This specimen belongs to a study of cytomegalovirus exposure and HLA in healthy donors. Study-level findings and limits: For most TCR sequences rarity was the rule, although some public TCRs occurred in many donors. Relative to equally common others, HLA-associated TCR beta chains showed greater clonal expansion in a later analysis.

Both 60 Vbeta primers and 13 Jbeta primers went into the PCR. Assay used: immunoSEQ multiplex PCR; TCRdb lists only in-frame clones, some missing. The profile covers fewer than 200,000 clones, with 60% to 75% appearing a single time and approximately 3% taken by the ten largest. Trimming shortened V by 0 bases and J by 0 bases, and 9 bases separated the two germline ends. Looked up from germline, CDR1 is SGHAT and CDR2 is FQNNGV. The CDR3 runs 16 residues. The receptor comes from a woman aged 45-65 years in good health and CMV-seropositive. The rearrangement uses TRBV11-2 and TRBJ1-5; weak D call: TRBD1 (5 bases). The material sequenced was PBMCs. CDR3 residues: CASSLELGGSNQPQHF. DNA for the CDR3: TGTGCCAGCAGCTTAGAGTTGGGGGGTAGCAATCAGCCCCAGCATTTT.